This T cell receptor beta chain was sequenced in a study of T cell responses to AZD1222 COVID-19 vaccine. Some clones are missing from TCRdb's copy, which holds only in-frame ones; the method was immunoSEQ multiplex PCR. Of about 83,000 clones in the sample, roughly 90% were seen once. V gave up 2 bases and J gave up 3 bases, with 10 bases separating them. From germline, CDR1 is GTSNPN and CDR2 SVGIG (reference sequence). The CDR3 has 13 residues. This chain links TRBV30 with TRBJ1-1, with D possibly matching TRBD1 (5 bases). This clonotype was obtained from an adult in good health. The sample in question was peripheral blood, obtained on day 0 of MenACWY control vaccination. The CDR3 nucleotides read TGTGCCTGGAGTACCCAGGGCCACACTGAAGCTTTCTTT. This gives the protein CAWSTQGHTEAFF.